This T cell receptor (beta chain) comes out of a study of Ad26.COV2.S vaccination and SARS-CoV-2 variants. Study at large: Intramuscular Ad26.COV2.S doses were given once or twice, 56 days apart.

About this clone itself: Its antigen is undetermined.

Study-wide results and limits: It was found that vaccine and placebo recipients had similar non-spike TCR breadth. Researchers cautioned that TCR breadth and depth analyses may have underestimated total T cell responses.

The germline V gene has CDR1 MDHEN and CDR2 SYDVKM. The CDR3 spans 12 residues. With 6 bases removed from V and 8 bases from J, the gap between germline ends came to 12 bases. Treatment specified: some 20 received Ad26.COV2.S at low or high dose, single or two shots; about five received placebo; per-sample allocation not given. Sampling was done on day 63 after the first vaccine or placebo injection. Immunization relied on an Ad26 vector, which expressed Wuhan-strain SARS-CoV-2 spike. Profiled with immunoSEQ multiplex PCR; TCRdb holds only in-frame clones, not every one. Of about 480,000 clones listed, around 88% are singletons.

This chain links TRBV28 with TRBJ2-3; no clear D gene. The sample was peripheral blood, taken in a trial of Ad26.COV2.S vaccine versus placebo. This clonotype was sampled from a person aged 18-60 years who received the Ad26.COV2.S COVID-19 vaccine or a placebo. The CDR3 protein is CASSSPSLTQYF. The CDR3 nucleotides read TGTGCCAGCAGCTCTCCCTCCCTTACGCAGTATTTT.